This is a list of T cell receptor beta chains from one sample in a study of read filtering for tumor transcriptome and immune sequencing. Each CDR3 protein is one row after TCRdb ran MiXCR on the reads. The sample gives fewer than 35,000 distinct CDR3 sequences, under 20% of which show up once; roughly 17% is in the top ten. Input material: a population of CD138-negative cells sorted from bone marrow. The receptor set was obtained from a donor at least 40 years old with multiple myeloma. CDR3s include the opening cysteine and the closing phenylalanine or tryptophan. D genes are given only for firm matches. Size is omitted from some rows. Given values are once, few, many or a class for expanded clones.

CDR3 DNA: TGCAGCGTTGAAAGGCCAGCGCTGAATGAGCAGTTCTTC
CDR3 protein: CSVERPALNEQFF
J gene: TRBJ2-1
clone size: many
D gene: NA
V gene: TRBV29-1

CDR3 DNA: TGCGCCAGCAGCCCAACTAGCGGGAGCTTAGTAGGTACGCAGTATTTT
CDR3 protein: CASSPTSGSLVGTQYF
J gene: TRBJ2-3
clone size: once
D gene: TRBD2
V gene: TRBV5-1

CDR3 DNA: TGTGCCAGCAGCTCCTCCTTTGGGGGGGGGGATACGCAGTATTTT
CDR3 protein: CASSSSFGGGDTQYF
J gene: TRBJ2-3
clone size: many
D gene: TRBD2
V gene: TRBV7-3

CDR3 DNA: TGTGCCAGCAACGACAGGACAGGGAGGACTGAAGCTTTCTTT
CDR3 protein: CASNDRTGRTEAFF
J gene: TRBJ1-1
clone size: many
D gene: TRBD1
V gene: TRBV11-2

CDR3 DNA: TGTGCCAGCAGCTTGGATATGGGCAGGGCGAACACTGAAGCTTTCTTT
CDR3 protein: CASSLDMGRANTEAFF
J gene: TRBJ1-1
clone size: many
D gene: NA
V gene: TRBV5-4

CDR3 DNA: TGTGCCAGCAGCCCCCCACCGGGGGGGCCCCAAGAGACCCAGTACTTC
CDR3 protein: CASSPPPGGPQETQYF
J gene: TRBJ2-5
clone size: many
D gene: TRBD2
V gene: TRBV7-3

CDR3 DNA: TGTGCCAGCAGCCCTAGGACTGCAGTCTCCTACGAGCAGTACTTC
CDR3 protein: CASSPRTAVSYEQYF
J gene: TRBJ2-7
clone size: few
D gene: NA
V gene: TRBV7-9

CDR3 DNA: TGCGCCAGCAGCTTCTTATCCGACAGGGTCAATGAGCAGTTCTTC
CDR3 protein: CASSFLSDRVNEQFF
J gene: TRBJ2-1
clone size: many
D gene: TRBD1
V gene: TRBV5-1

CDR3 DNA: TGCAGTACTAGAGCTCCCCGTACAGGGCCCCTAGCTAACTATGGCTACACCTTC
CDR3 protein: CSTRAPRTGPLANYGYTF
J gene: TRBJ1-2
clone size: NA
D gene: NA
V gene: TRBV20-1

CDR3 DNA: TGTGCCAGAGGGGGACTAGCGGGAGAATACAATGAGCAGTTCTTC
CDR3 protein: CARGGLAGEYNEQFF
J gene: TRBJ2-1
clone size: NA
D gene: TRBD2
V gene: TRBV5-6

CDR3 DNA: TGTGCCAGCAGAGTAGGGGATGGATACGAGCAGTACTTC
CDR3 protein: CASRVGDGYEQYF
J gene: TRBJ2-7
clone size: many
D gene: NA
V gene: TRBV10-3

CDR3 DNA: TGTGCCAGCAGAACTAGCGGGGGGTCCTACAATGAGCAGTTCTTC
CDR3 protein: CASRTSGGSYNEQFF
J gene: TRBJ2-1
clone size: medium-sized
D gene: TRBD2
V gene: TRBV2

CDR3 DNA: TGTGCCAGCAGTTACTCGAAGGTGAACACTGAAGCTTTCTTT
CDR3 protein: CASSYSKVNTEAFF
J gene: TRBJ1-1
clone size: medium-sized
D gene: NA
V gene: TRBV6-6

CDR3 DNA: TGTGCCAGCAGTAATAGCGGGGGGGGCTACAATGAGCAGTTCTTC
CDR3 protein: CASSNSGGGYNEQFF
J gene: TRBJ2-1
clone size: many
D gene: TRBD2
V gene: TRBV12-3/TRBV12-4

CDR3 DNA: TGTGCCAGCAGTCAGGACAGGGGGCTCTACAATGAGCAGTTCTTC
CDR3 protein: CASSQDRGLYNEQFF
J gene: TRBJ2-1
clone size: many
D gene: TRBD1
V gene: TRBV12-3/TRBV12-4

CDR3 DNA: TGTGCCAGCAGTAGTAAGGGTTCCTATGGCTACACCTTC
CDR3 protein: CASSSKGSYGYTF
J gene: TRBJ1-2
clone size: many
D gene: NA
V gene: TRBV27

CDR3 DNA: TGTGCCAGCAGCTTCCCCCGTGGGCCAGCGGGGGGCAAAGAGACCCAGTACTTC
CDR3 protein: CASSFPRGPAGGKETQYF
J gene: TRBJ2-5
clone size: many
D gene: TRBD2
V gene: TRBV7-2

CDR3 DNA: TGTGCCAGCAGTTCTAGTTCAGAGACCCAGTACTTC
CDR3 protein: CASSSSSETQYF
J gene: TRBJ2-5
clone size: NA
D gene: NA
V gene: TRBV28

CDR3 DNA: TGTGCCGGGGGACAGGGATATTCACCCCTCCACTTT
CDR3 protein: CAGGQGYSPLHF
J gene: TRBJ1-6
clone size: many
D gene: TRBD1
V gene: TRBV28

CDR3 DNA: TGTGCCAGCAGCTTAGCAATACCGACAGGGGAGGACTATGGCTACACCTTC
CDR3 protein: CASSLAIPTGEDYGYTF
J gene: TRBJ1-2
clone size: many
D gene: TRBD1
V gene: TRBV11-2

CDR3 DNA: TGCGCCAGCAGCTTGGCCCCTCTGAATGAGCAGTTCTTC
CDR3 protein: CASSLAPLNEQFF
J gene: TRBJ2-1
clone size: many
D gene: NA
V gene: TRBV5-1

CDR3 DNA: TGTGCCAGTAGTATGCAAGACAATGAGCAGTTCTTC
CDR3 protein: CASSMQDNEQFF
J gene: TRBJ2-1
clone size: many
D gene: NA
V gene: TRBV19

CDR3 DNA: TGTGCCAGCAGCGTCCCCCCCAGCAATGATCAGTTCTTC
CDR3 protein: CASSVPPSNDQFF
J gene: TRBJ2-1
clone size: NA
D gene: NA
V gene: TRBV9

CDR3 DNA: TGCGCCAGCAGCCCGCAGGGGGCACGGTCAGATACGCAGTATTTT
CDR3 protein: CASSPQGARSDTQYF
J gene: TRBJ2-3
clone size: many
D gene: TRBD1
V gene: TRBV4-1

CDR3 DNA: TGTGCCAGCAGTGAAACGGTTACGAACACCGGGGAGCTGTTTTTT
CDR3 protein: CASSETVTNTGELFF
J gene: TRBJ2-2
clone size: many
D gene: NA
V gene: TRBV6-1

CDR3 DNA: TGCAGTGCTGACGGACTAGCGGGAGGAACAGATACGCAGTATTTT
CDR3 protein: CSADGLAGGTDTQYF
J gene: TRBJ2-3
clone size: many
D gene: TRBD2
V gene: TRBV20-1

CDR3 DNA: TGTGCCAGCAGTCGCCTGGAGGGCACAGATACGCAGTATTTT
CDR3 protein: CASSRLEGTDTQYF
J gene: TRBJ2-3
clone size: many
D gene: NA
V gene: TRBV28

CDR3 DNA: TGTGCCAGCAGTTCCACCGACGGAGATGAGCAGTTCTTC
CDR3 protein: CASSSTDGDEQFF
J gene: TRBJ2-1
clone size: many
D gene: NA
V gene: TRBV28

CDR3 DNA: TGCAGTGCTACTCGCACCGCAATAGCCCAAGAGACCCAGTACTTC
CDR3 protein: CSATRTAIAQETQYF
J gene: TRBJ2-5
clone size: many
D gene: NA
V gene: TRBV20-1

CDR3 DNA: TGTGCCAGCACCATCGGACAGAATGGAAACACCATATATTTT
CDR3 protein: CASTIGQNGNTIYF
J gene: TRBJ1-3
clone size: few
D gene: NA
V gene: TRBV6-6

CDR3 DNA: TGTGCCAGCAGTTTATCGAGGACTAGATTTTCCGAGCAGTACTTC
CDR3 protein: CASSLSRTRFSEQYF
J gene: TRBJ2-7
clone size: many
D gene: TRBD2
V gene: TRBV27

CDR3 DNA: TGTGCCAGCAGGAGGGGAGGCATCGGAGAGACCCAGTACTTC
CDR3 protein: CASRRGGIGETQYF
J gene: TRBJ2-5
clone size: many
D gene: NA
V gene: TRBV12-3/TRBV12-4

CDR3 DNA: TGTGCCAGCAGCTCCTTGACTAGCGGATCTCCCGATACGCAGTATTTT
CDR3 protein: CASSSLTSGSPDTQYF
J gene: TRBJ2-3
clone size: many
D gene: TRBD2
V gene: TRBV12-3/TRBV12-4

CDR3 DNA: TGCAGTGCTAGAGATCCCAATAGCGGGGTGACAGATACGCAGTATTTT
CDR3 protein: CSARDPNSGVTDTQYF
J gene: TRBJ2-3
clone size: NA
D gene: TRBD2
V gene: TRBV20-1

CDR3 DNA: TGCAGTGCTAGTGGGGGGCGAGAGACCCAGTACTTC
CDR3 protein: CSASGGRETQYF
J gene: TRBJ2-5
clone size: many
D gene: NA
V gene: TRBV20-1

CDR3 DNA: TGTGCCAGCAGTTTCGGGACTAGCGGGAGTGCCTACGAGCAGTACTTC
CDR3 protein: CASSFGTSGSAYEQYF
J gene: TRBJ2-7
clone size: many
D gene: TRBD2
V gene: TRBV27

CDR3 DNA: TGTGCCTTCTCCGGGACAGGGGGGGAGACCCAGTACTTC
CDR3 protein: CAFSGTGGETQYF
J gene: TRBJ2-5
clone size: few
D gene: TRBD1
V gene: TRBV30

CDR3 DNA: TGCGCCAGCTGCTTCTTGTCCGACAGGGTCAATGAGCAGTTCTTC
CDR3 protein: CASCFLSDRVNEQFF
J gene: TRBJ2-1
clone size: NA
D gene: TRBD1
V gene: TRBV5-1

CDR3 DNA: TGCAGTGCTAAGGGGGATACCGGGGAGCTGTTTTTT
CDR3 protein: CSAKGDTGELFF
J gene: TRBJ2-2
clone size: NA
D gene: NA
V gene: TRBV20-1

CDR3 DNA: TGCGCCAGCATTCCCCCAAATCAAGAGACCCAGTACTTC
CDR3 protein: CASIPPNQETQYF
J gene: TRBJ2-5
clone size: many
D gene: NA
V gene: TRBV5-1

CDR3 DNA: TGTGCCAGCAGGAGGGACCGTTCCTACAATGAGCAGTTCTTC
CDR3 protein: CASRRDRSYNEQFF
J gene: TRBJ2-1
clone size: few
D gene: NA
V gene: TRBV6-2/TRBV6-3

CDR3 DNA: TGTGCCAGCAGTTTTGGGACAGGACAGTCCGGCTCTGGGGCCAACGTCCTGACTTTC
CDR3 protein: CASSFGTGQSGSGANVLTF
J gene: TRBJ2-6
clone size: medium-sized
D gene: TRBD1
V gene: TRBV28

CDR3 DNA: TGTGCCAGCTCCGGCGGACAGGGCATGTACGGTGAGCAGTTCTTC
CDR3 protein: CASSGGQGMYGEQFF
J gene: TRBJ2-1
clone size: medium-sized
D gene: TRBD1
V gene: TRBV11-3

CDR3 DNA: TGCGCCAGCAGCCAAGAAAAGGGGGCGGCGGGACGCACTGAAGCTTTCTTT
CDR3 protein: CASSQEKGAAGRTEAFF
J gene: TRBJ1-1
clone size: medium-sized
D gene: TRBD1
V gene: TRBV4-1

CDR3 DNA: TGTGCCAGCAGCCGTCGAGCCGACACTGAAGCTTTCTTT
CDR3 protein: CASSRRADTEAFF
J gene: TRBJ1-1
clone size: many
D gene: NA
V gene: TRBV7-2

CDR3 DNA: TGTGCCAGCAGCCACGTGAACACTGAAGCTTTCTTT
CDR3 protein: CASSHVNTEAFF
J gene: TRBJ1-1
clone size: few
D gene: NA
V gene: TRBV7-9

CDR3 DNA: TGTGCCTGGAAGGGGATGGCCTATGGCTACACCTTC
CDR3 protein: CAWKGMAYGYTF
J gene: TRBJ1-2
clone size: many
D gene: NA
V gene: TRBV30

CDR3 DNA: TGCGCCAGCAGCCCAGTGTGGCGGGGGGGCACGCGTGAGCAGTTCTTC
CDR3 protein: CASSPVWRGGTREQFF
J gene: TRBJ2-1
clone size: NA
D gene: TRBD2
V gene: TRBV4-1

CDR3 DNA: TGCGCCAGCTCCCCCCAGTCTTCTAACAATGAGCAGTTCTTC
CDR3 protein: CASSPQSSNNEQFF
J gene: TRBJ2-1
clone size: many
D gene: NA
V gene: TRBV5-1

CDR3 DNA: TGTGCCAGCAGCTTGGGCGCCGGGACAGCCAATGAGCAGTTCTTC
CDR3 protein: CASSLGAGTANEQFF
J gene: TRBJ2-1
clone size: medium-sized
D gene: TRBD1
V gene: TRBV7-9

CDR3 DNA: TGCAGCGTTCAAAGGGCCGAGAATACGCATTATTTT
CDR3 protein: CSVQRAENTHYF
J gene: TRBJ2-3
clone size: many
D gene: NA
V gene: TRBV29-1

CDR3 DNA: TGTGCCAGCTCTCTCCTGGGACAGGGTAACGACGAGCAGTACTTC
CDR3 protein: CASSLLGQGNDEQYF
J gene: TRBJ2-7
clone size: few
D gene: TRBD1
V gene: TRBV18